The clone carrying this T cell receptor beta chain was seen just once. Its antigen remains unidentified. These data originate in a study of cytomegalovirus exposure and HLA in healthy donors. 13 Jbeta primers and 60 Vbeta primers were used for the PCR. Measured with immunoSEQ multiplex PCR; TCRdb has only the in-frame clones, and not every one. The data show around 65,000 clones, approximately 85% seen once. The CDR3 covers 16 residues. Germline CDR1 SGDLS, CDR2 YYNGEE. With V trimmed by 3 bases and J by 5 bases, 5 bases remained unmatched. Findings of the study overall: Differences between HLA loci emerged in a later analysis of TCR association rates, with DRB1 most and HLA-C fewest. In a later analysis, specific HLA alleles were associated with 16,000 or so TCR beta sequences at a 0.05 false discovery rate. About 90% or about 30% of the time was how often most TCR beta V segments were productive, according to an earlier analysis. Some highly shared sequence variants likely arose as a pipeline artifact.

This clonotype was obtained from a female donor in good health and CMV-seronegative. Input material: PBMCs. J is TRBJ2-2 and V is TRBV9; 12 nucleotides line up with TRBD2. The CDR3 region is CASSAASGRDTGELFF. DNA of the CDR3: TGTGCCAGCAGCGCCGCTAGCGGGAGGGATACCGGGGAGCTGTTTTTT.